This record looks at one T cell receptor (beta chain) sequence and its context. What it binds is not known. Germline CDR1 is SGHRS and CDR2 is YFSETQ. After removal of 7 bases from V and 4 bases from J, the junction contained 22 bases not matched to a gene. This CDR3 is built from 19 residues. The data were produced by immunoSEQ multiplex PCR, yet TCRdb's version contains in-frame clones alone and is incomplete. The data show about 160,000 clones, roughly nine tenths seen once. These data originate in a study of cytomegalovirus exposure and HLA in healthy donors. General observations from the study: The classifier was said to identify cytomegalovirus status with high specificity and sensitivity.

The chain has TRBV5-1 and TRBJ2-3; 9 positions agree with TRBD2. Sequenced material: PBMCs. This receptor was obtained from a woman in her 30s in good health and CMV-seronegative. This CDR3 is CASAPLAGGPVRMADTQYF. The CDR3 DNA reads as TGCGCCAGCGCCCCTTTGGCGGGAGGGCCAGTTCGTATGGCAGATACGCAGTATTTT.